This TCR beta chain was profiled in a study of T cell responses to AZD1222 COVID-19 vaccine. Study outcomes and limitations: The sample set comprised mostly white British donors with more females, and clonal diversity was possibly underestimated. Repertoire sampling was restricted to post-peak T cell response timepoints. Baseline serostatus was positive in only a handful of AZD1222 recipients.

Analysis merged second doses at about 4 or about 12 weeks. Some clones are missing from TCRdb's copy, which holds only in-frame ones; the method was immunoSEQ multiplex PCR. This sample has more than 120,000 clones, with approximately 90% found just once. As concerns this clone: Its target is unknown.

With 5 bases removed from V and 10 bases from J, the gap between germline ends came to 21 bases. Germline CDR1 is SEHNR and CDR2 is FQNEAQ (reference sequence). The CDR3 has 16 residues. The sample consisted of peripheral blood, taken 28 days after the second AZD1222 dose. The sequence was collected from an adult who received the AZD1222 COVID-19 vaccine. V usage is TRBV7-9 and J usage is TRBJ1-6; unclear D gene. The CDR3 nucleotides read TGTGCCAGCAGCCCGGTTTCCTCGTGGGGTCTGTCACCCCTCCACTTT. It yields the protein CASSPVSSWGLSPLHF.